Given below is one T cell receptor beta chain in context. What it binds is unknown. The sample originates from a study of cytomegalovirus exposure and HLA in healthy donors. Findings and caveats of the study: Cytomegalovirus association was assigned to about 150 TCR beta chains. First-cohort TCR clusters were later found to tend to co-occur in the approximately 120 validation repertoires.

Looked up from germline, CDR1 is SGHRS and CDR2 is YFSETQ. Trimming removed 3 bases from V and 12 bases from J; junction bases left unmatched: 9. The CDR3 spans 12 residues. Libraries were prepared by immunoSEQ multiplex PCR; TCRdb keeps only in-frame clonotypes and omits some of them. Of about 130,000 clones listed, 70% to 90% are singletons. The sample was PBMCs. V usage is TRBV5-1 and J usage is TRBJ2-7, with 7 nucleotides matching TRBD1. This sequence was found in a woman in her twenties or thirties in good health and CMV-seropositive. CDR3 DNA sequence: TGCGCCAGCAGCTCCACAGGGGTACCCTGGTACTTC. Translating it yields CASSSTGVPWYF.